Following are 9 T cell receptor beta chains from one sample sequenced in a study of radiotherapy plus CTLA-4 blockade in lung cancer. Some clones are missing from TCRdb's copy, which holds only in-frame ones; the method was immunoSEQ multiplex PCR. Of tens of thousands of clones detected, 75% to 85% appear once; the ten largest clones hold 3.5% to 4%. The source material was peripheral blood, sampled from a patient treated with radiotherapy plus ipilimumab. The receptors come from a human donor with non-small cell lung cancer who had a partial response to radiotherapy plus ipilimumab.

This clone was detected a few times. J is TRBJ2-7 and V is TRBV5-1, with D possibly TRBD1 on 6 matching bases. Germline CDR1 reads SGHRS; CDR2 reads YFSETQ. This CDR3 is built from 14 residues. With 0 bases removed from V and 2 bases from J, the gap between germline ends came to 9 bases. Written as DNA, the CDR3 is TGCGCCAGCAGCTTGGACCAGGGGCCCTACGAGCAGTACTTC. This encodes CASSLDQGPYEQYF.

The chain uses TRBV21-1 and TRBJ2-3; the table's TRBD2 call for D was not verified on the DNA. TRBV21-1 corresponds to a pseudogene. The CDR3 runs to 13 residues. The CDR3, as DNA: TGTGCCAGCAGCAAGCCGGGGGTAGATACGCAGTATTTT. Translation gives CASSKPGVDTQYF.

The V and J genes are TRBV6-1 and TRBJ2-1; 8 nucleotides match TRBD1. The trim removed 5 bases at V and 12 bases at J, leaving 15 bases unmatched. Germline V gene sequence: CDR1 MNHNS, CDR2 SASEGT. This CDR3 region has 15 residues. The CDR3 nucleotides read TGTGCCAGCAGTCACGTCGGGACAGGTGGGGATACGCAGTTCTTC. This codes for CASSHVGTGGDTQFF.

This rearrangement joins TRBV27 to TRBJ1-2; 7 nucleotides line up with TRBD1. Trimming took 1 base from V and 2 from J; bases not matched to a gene: 4. CDR1 and CDR2 from the germline V gene are MNHEY and SMNVEV (reference sequence). The CDR3 covers 15 residues. The CDR3 protein is CASSLLARGNYGYTF. The CDR3 region has the DNA TGTGCCAGCAGTTTATTGGCCAGGGGGAACTATGGCTACACCTTC.

The chain recombines TRBV6-1 with TRBJ2-7; 8 positions match TRBD2. Germline CDR1 MNHNS, CDR2 SASEGT. This CDR3 is 14 amino acids long. J gave up 7 bases and V 3 bases, and 8 bases lay outside the gene matches. The CDR3 loop reads CASSEIGGVQEQYF. CDR3 nucleotide sequence: TGTGCCAGCAGTGAGATCGGGGGGGTCCAAGAGCAGTACTTC.

The chain links TRBV5-1 to TRBJ2-7; 9 nucleotides align to TRBD2. The CDR3 consists of 16 residues. CDR1 SGHRS and CDR2 YFSETQ come from the germline V gene. V dropped 2 bases and J dropped 5; count of bases not matched to a gene: 11. Here the CDR3 DNA reads TGCGCCAGCAGCTTCTTGGTAGCGGGGGCCGGGGACGAGCAGTACTTC. It specifies CASSFLVAGAGDEQYF.

The rearrangement uses TRBV2 and TRBJ2-6; TRBD1 agrees at 10 bases. The V and J ends lost 7 bases and 4 bases, in that order; junction bases with no gene match: 16. This CDR3 contains 19 residues. Germline loops: CDR1 SNHLY, CDR2 FYNNEI. CDR3 DNA sequence: TGTGCCAGCACGTACACGGGACAGGGGTGGTCGTCCGGGGCCAACGTCCTGACTTTC. It yields the protein CASTYTGQGWSSGANVLTF. Variable domain in full (rest from reference TRBV2 and TRBJ2-6): EPEVTQTPSHQVTQMGQEVILRCVPISNHLYFYWYRQILGQKVEFLVSFYNNEISEKSEIFDDQFSVERPDGSNFTLKIRSTKLEDSAMYFCASTYTGQGWSSGANVLTFGAGSRLTVL.

This clone has just one count. The chain recombines TRBV5-6 with TRBJ2-3; possible D gene TRBD2, 6 bases. The germline V and J ends were trimmed by 0 bases and 0 bases, with 11 bases remaining between them. Germline V gene lookup returns CDR1 SGHDT and CDR2 YYEEEE. The CDR3 extends over 16 amino acids. This chain's CDR3 is CASSLGDFRSTDTQYF. In DNA, the CDR3 is TGTGCCAGCAGCTTGGGGGACTTTCGTAGCACAGATACGCAGTATTTT.

The V gene is TRBV5-1, the J gene TRBJ2-3, with 11 positions matching TRBD2. From germline, CDR1 is SGHRS and CDR2 YFSETQ. This CDR3 is built from 17 residues. V shed 0 bases and J 4 bases; nucleotides not matched to a gene: 7. DNA of the CDR3: TGCGCCAGCAGCTTGGTGGCTAGCGGGGGGTACGCAGATACGCAGTATTTT. Translating gives CASSLVASGGYADTQYF.